Given below is one T cell receptor (beta chain) in context. Its antigen is currently not known. There are no base qualities to consult, and no much larger clone falls within one base. The cohort comprised some 680 healthy bone marrow donors. At the time of sampling, every cohort member was nominally healthy, though immune exposures that went unrecorded were likely present. The donor was CMV seropositive and belonged to the group of more than 250 seropositive cohort members. A peripheral blood sample was provided by each donor, and peripheral blood mononuclear cells were used for TCR beta sequencing. The Qiagen DNeasy Blood Extraction Kit was used to extract genomic DNA from the blood cell samples. The sample comes from a study of cytomegalovirus exposure and HLA in healthy donors listed by TCRdb under 2017. About the study as a whole: In an earlier analysis of around 540 of the donors, 250 to 300 Gb of sequence data and approximately 120 million unique TCR beta sequences from about 180 million T cells were reported. Alongside the repertoire data, information on donor age, sex, ethnicity and CMV serostatus was compiled. In a later genetic analysis, genome-wide SNP genotypes for about three fifths of the roughly 670 donors were used, and that subset was treated as a discovery cohort. A later analysis re-examined previously published TCR beta repertoires from 600 to 700 donors and added high-resolution HLA genotyping to investigate patterns of TCR occurrence. In addition to the first cohort of 666 subjects, a separate validation cohort of 120 different subjects was used. The study combined high-throughput TCR immunosequencing, statistical association of individual TCRs with disease status, and machine learning to predict cytomegalovirus infection status. The study aimed to test whether cataloging public T cell receptors could reveal signatures of past pathogen exposure. Roughly 290 gigabases of sequencing data and about 92 million unique TCR sequences made up an early release that covered approximately 620 HLA-typed donors. HLA typing included class I and class II loci at four-digit resolution. The later analysis used no new phenotypic data to find candidate immune exposures, relying instead on TCR beta sequences and their occurrence across donors. Across 300 to 400 genotyped donors of the cohort, an average of about 250,000 unique TCR beta nucleotide sequences per donor were sequenced, and approximately 17% of those sequences were non-productive. To decide whether each TCR beta V gene segment behaved as functional or pseudogenic, an earlier analysis of some 570 of the donors relied on high-throughput TCR beta sequencing. Of the 398 genotyped donors, about 80% fell in the genetic ancestry cluster associated with self-reported Caucasian donors. All discovery cohort repertoires had been generated on a single sequencing platform. Typing coverage differed by locus: A, B, C, DRB1 and DQB1 were typed in about 620-640 donors, DQA1 in 522, DPA1 in some 600, and DPB1 in around 490. Four to six DR-DQ haplotypes were handled as single units for association and clustering, since linkage in the cohort was strong. The T cell repertoires of roughly 660 subjects were profiled by immunosequencing and related to cytomegalovirus serostatus. Broader findings and caveats from the paper: In a later genetic analysis, fewer N-insertions in productive TCRs were reported among donors in an Asian-associated ancestry cluster than the roughly 700-donor mean. A few of the identified cytomegalovirus-associated TCR beta chains were confirmed in vitro to be specific for cytomegalovirus antigens. A later analysis found that most CMV-associated TCR beta chains appeared HLA-restricted, with HLA associations seemingly driven largely by CMV exposure. Correlated functional status among segregating V segments might be attributable to linkage disequilibrium, but an unknown experimental factor could not be ruled out. A later analysis found that HLA-associated TCR beta chains were more clonally expanded and had lower generation probabilities than equally common non-associated chains. The study gave a list of 150 to 200 TCR beta chains associated with cytomegalovirus. For the cohort, immune exposure information was limited to CMV serostatus. The cohort was sequenced for TCR beta chains only, and without alpha or paired-chain data the features that could be detected were limited. The classifier was reported to diagnose cytomegalovirus status with high specificity and sensitivity in both the original and validation cohorts. An association between a missense DCLRE1C variant and V-gene and J-gene trimming of TCR beta chains was found in a later genetic analysis and replicated in an independent cohort. In a later analysis, the rate of TCR association differed among HLA loci, with DRB1 alleles having the most associated TCRs and HLA-C alleles having the fewest. HLA typing was unavailable for some donors at each locus, so association tests used only the typed subset. Several of the top co-occurrence clusters appeared to be linked to parvovirus B19, influenza, CMV and Epstein-Barr virus, according to a later analysis. At a false discovery rate of 0.05, a later analysis linked under 20,000 TCR beta sequences to specific HLA alleles. The earlier analysis of fewer than 750 of the donors excluded approximately 15 rarely observed V segments, including chromosome 9 orphons, because counts were too low. Most TCR sequences were seen in very few donors, while some public TCRs were found in many individuals. An earlier analysis of around 540 of the donors showed that most TCR beta V segments appeared in productive rearrangements either about 90% or about 30% of the time, which broadly matched IMGT annotations. The 87-base-pair reads could not distinguish some IMGT-functional V segments, including TRBV6-2 and TRBV6-3, so those segments were excluded. Presence/absence analyses assumed roughly uniform sequencing depth across donors, an assumption that may not hold. A group of highly shared sequence variants was considered likely to be a technical artifact of the sequencing pipeline. A further reported finding was that TCR beta sequences accurately predicted the HLA-A and HLA-B alleles for most subjects in the first cohort. When HLA alleles, especially DR and DQ, strongly co-occurred, TCR associations were difficult to assign to individual alleles. According to the authors, the approach could potentially be generalized to other disease states and immunological phenotypes.

Libraries were made using the immunoSEQ multiplex PCR assay. For the multiplex PCR, a mixture combining 60 forward primers for TCR Vbeta segments and 13 reverse primers for TCR Jbeta segments was used. A multiplex PCR assay on genomic DNA amplified the CDR3 region of rearranged TCR beta genes. On the Illumina HiSeq System, the amplified TCR beta libraries were sequenced as 87-base-pair reads. In the source study's methods: Across the 500 to 700 repertoires, a later analysis counted some 81 million unique TCR beta chains, some 11 million of which were shared by at least two donors. A nearest-neighbor algorithm error-corrected the raw reads and collapsed the reads into unique sequences, merging closely related sequences to remove PCR and sequencing errors. To assign V, D and J gene segments, CDR3 sequences were aligned to IMGT reference sequences. For a sequence to be retained, a match of at least six nucleotides was required to both a V gene segment and a J gene segment. A rearrangement counted as productive if the CDR3 had no stop codons and remained in frame with V and J, and every other rearrangement counted as non-productive. Following IMGT convention, CDR3 was defined as the stretch from the second conserved V-encoded cysteine to the conserved J-encoded phenylalanine. The earlier analysis of about 560 of the donors excluded any sequence lacking an unambiguous match to a single V gene segment. In an earlier analysis of 450 to 750 of the donors, a V segment was called functional when productive rearrangements were above 56.7%, and segregating when the standard deviation between donors exceeded 5%. A statistical classification framework was built for diagnosing cytomegalovirus status from the catalog of TCR beta chain sequences. V and J gene assignment, in a later analysis, came from comparing TCR nucleotide sequences with IMGT/GENE-DB human TR gene sequences. The TCRdist pipeline was used in a later analysis to assign CDR3 sequences and most-parsimonious VDJ recombination scenarios. In a later analysis, each TCR beta chain was defined by its CDR3 amino acid sequence together with its V-gene family, and reads lacking a unique V-gene family were excluded. In a later analysis, 450 to 600 highly shared, low-generation-probability nucleotide sequences were removed to address suspected cross-contamination and a sequencing artifact. A later analysis calculated a clonal expansion index for each public chain from normalized within-repertoire ranks of inferred template counts. In a later analysis, generation probabilities were computed with a VDJ recombination model fitted to out-of-frame rearrangements, and the resulting probabilities were checked against IGoR. In a later analysis, TCR-TCR, TCR-HLA and TCR-CMV co-occurrence was scored with hypergeometric tests, and a repertoire-size bias correction was applied to TCR pairs. A later analysis estimated false discovery rates by permuting HLA or CMV assignments 20 times. In a later analysis, co-occurring TCRs were grouped using DBSCAN, with TCRdist sequence similarity added in when clustering inside HLA-allele-positive subsets. For co-occurrence clustering, repertoires with fewer than 30,000 or more than 120,000 public chains were excluded, along with a handful of repertoires with anomalous nucleotide sharing. The table comes from immuneACCESS by way of TCRdb, which keeps in-frame sequences with V and J called. Part of the clones is missing from these tables; in studies checked, under half for an unresolved V gene and the rest for unknown reasons. That table is the source of V, J and clone size, and D and trimming were worked out from the DNA. Across this sample there are approximately 140,000 clones, with 60% to 85% seen only once. The ten most abundant clones make up around 6.6% of the sample.

Relative to germline, V is 1 base shorter and J is 6 bases shorter, with 14 bases between their ends. Its CDR3 holds 15 amino acids, cysteine through phenylalanine. Just CDR3 DNA is preserved here, 45 bases in frame from base 1. CDR1 SNHLY and CDR2 FYNNEI are derived from the germline V gene. The sequence is built from TRBV2 and TRBJ2-3; matching of 5 bases hints at TRBD1 as the D gene. Specimen: PBMCs. The sequence was collected from a man between 45 and 60 years old in good health and CMV-seropositive. The CDR3 protein is CASSEGDAKGDTQYF. The nucleotide sequence is TGTGCCAGCAGTGAAGGTGACGCAAAGGGGGATACGCAGTATTTT. Extended through the reference TRBV2 and TRBJ2-3 proteins, this CDR3 yields the full variable domain: EPEVTQTPSHQVTQMGQEVILRCVPISNHLYFYWYRQILGQKVEFLVSFYNNEISEKSEIFDDQFSVERPDGSNFTLKIRSTKLEDSAMYFCASSEGDAKGDTQYFGPGTRLTVL.